This entry concerns a single T cell receptor beta chain. Its target antigen remains unknown. There are no base qualities to consult, and no much larger clone falls within one base. The data originate from a study of blood T cell repertoires in COVID-19 (dated by TCRdb to about 2020). Study-wide context: Collaborator samples came from the United States, Italy and Spain and covered acute and convalescent phases of COVID-19. The material from the prospective study consisted of cDNA or gDNA derived from T cells, B-cell-depleted T cells, or PBMCs. Subjects who had been exposed to COVID-19, were actively infected with it, or had recovered from it provided the deeply sampled blood TCRbeta repertoires that made up the dataset. The repertoires were made available in a free public database intended to serve as a resource for research on the immune response to SARS-CoV-2. The samples were drawn from two sources: the first 160 participants of the ongoing ImmuneRACE study, and 1,200 or so subjects contributed by 6 global collaborators. A de-identified subject ID, COVID-19 status, age in years and sex were almost always included in the sample metadata. Where HLA class I and class II types were available, the types were taken from metadata supplied by the sample provider, not from assay-based typing. Beyond this particular receptor, the publication reports: Clinical and demographic metadata were provided uncurated, with the amount varying by source and participant.

Trimming costs V 0 bases and J 3 bases, and their ends lie 9 bases apart. The CDR3 goes from the cysteine to the phenylalanine over 15 residues. Just CDR3 DNA is preserved here, 45 bases in frame from base 1. CDR1 is given as SGHRS and CDR2 as YFSETQ, both from the germline V gene. Samples from volunteer blood donors who had recovered from COVID-19 were contributed by a second Seattle source. Collaborating institutions collected whole blood in K2EDTA tubes following their own protocols. For TCRbeta analysis, collaborators shipped samples as frozen whole blood, isolated PBMCs, or DNA extracted from either of those sample types. TCRbeta CDR3 regions were amplified from genomic DNA by means of the immunoSEQ Assay, a bias-controlled multiplex PCR. Under the source paper's analysis protocol: The number of nucleated cells in each sample was estimated from the amplification of reference gene primers within the assay. Sequence reads were collapsed and filtered to measure the absolute abundance of every unique TCRbeta CDR3 rearrangement. For each sample, productive Simpson clonality was calculated as the square root of Simpson's diversity index across productive rearrangements. Held by TCRdb, this immuneACCESS table contains in-frame sequences only and omits some clones. Under half of the omission traces to an unresolved V gene where checked; the cause of the rest is unknown. V, J and clone size are taken as reported in that table, and D and trimming were inferred from the DNA itself. This sample has about 260,000 clones in its table, and 65% to 85% of those were observed once. Clones ranked in the top ten supply roughly 1.4% of the sample.

This receptor was taken from a middle-aged woman who had recovered from COVID-19. Sequenced: peripheral blood. The rearrangement combines TRBV5-1 with TRBJ2-2; a tentative D match to TRBD2 spans 6 bases. The CDR3: CASSLDWGDTGELFF. The DNA sequence is as follows: TGCGCCAGCAGCTTGGATTGGGGGGACACCGGGGAGCTGTTTTTT.